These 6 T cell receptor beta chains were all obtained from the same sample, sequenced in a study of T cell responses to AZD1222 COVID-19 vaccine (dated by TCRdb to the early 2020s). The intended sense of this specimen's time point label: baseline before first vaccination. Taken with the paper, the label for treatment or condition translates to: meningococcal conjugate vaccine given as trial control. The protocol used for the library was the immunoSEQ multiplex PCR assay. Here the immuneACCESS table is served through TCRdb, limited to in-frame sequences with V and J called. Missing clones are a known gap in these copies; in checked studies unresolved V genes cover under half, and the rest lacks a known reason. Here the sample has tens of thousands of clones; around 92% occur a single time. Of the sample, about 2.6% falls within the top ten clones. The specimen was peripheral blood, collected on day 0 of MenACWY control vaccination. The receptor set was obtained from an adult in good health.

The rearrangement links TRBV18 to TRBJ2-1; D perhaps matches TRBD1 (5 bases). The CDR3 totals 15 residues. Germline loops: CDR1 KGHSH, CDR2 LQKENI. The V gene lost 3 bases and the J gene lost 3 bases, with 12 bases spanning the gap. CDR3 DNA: TGTGCCAGCTCACCTACGACAGAATACTACAATGAGCAGTTCTTC. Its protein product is CASSPTTEYYNEQFF.

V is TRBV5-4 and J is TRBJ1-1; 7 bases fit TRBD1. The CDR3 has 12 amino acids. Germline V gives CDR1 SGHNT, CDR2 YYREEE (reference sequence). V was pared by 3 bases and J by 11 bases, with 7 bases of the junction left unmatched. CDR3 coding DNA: TGTGCCAGCAGCTCAGACAGGGTAGGGGCTTTCTTT. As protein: CASSSDRVGAFF.

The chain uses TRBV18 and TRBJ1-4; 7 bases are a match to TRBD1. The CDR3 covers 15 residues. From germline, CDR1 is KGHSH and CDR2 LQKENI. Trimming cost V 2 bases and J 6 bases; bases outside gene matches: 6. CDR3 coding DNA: TGTGCCAGCTCACCAAGACAGGGAAGGGATGAAAAACTGTTTTTT. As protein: CASSPRQGRDEKLFF. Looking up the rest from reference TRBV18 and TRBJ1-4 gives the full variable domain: NAGVMQNPRHLVRRRGQEARLRCSPMKGHSHVYWYRQLPEEGLKFMVYLQKENIIDESGMPKERFSAEFPKEGPSILRIQQVVRGDSAAYFCASSPRQGRDEKLFFGSGTQLSVL.

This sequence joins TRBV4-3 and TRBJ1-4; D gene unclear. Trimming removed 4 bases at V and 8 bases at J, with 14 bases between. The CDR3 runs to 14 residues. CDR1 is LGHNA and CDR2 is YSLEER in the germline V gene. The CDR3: CASSPRGGSEKLFF. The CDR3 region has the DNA TGCGCCAGCAGCCCCCGGGGAGGGAGCGAAAAACTGTTTTTT.

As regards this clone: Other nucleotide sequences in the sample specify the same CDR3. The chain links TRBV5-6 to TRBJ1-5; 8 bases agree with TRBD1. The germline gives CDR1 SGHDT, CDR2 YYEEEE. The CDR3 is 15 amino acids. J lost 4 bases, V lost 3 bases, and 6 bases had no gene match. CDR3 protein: CASSWGQGANQPQHF. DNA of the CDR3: TGTGCCAGCAGCTGGGGGCAGGGGGCGAATCAGCCCCAGCATTTT.

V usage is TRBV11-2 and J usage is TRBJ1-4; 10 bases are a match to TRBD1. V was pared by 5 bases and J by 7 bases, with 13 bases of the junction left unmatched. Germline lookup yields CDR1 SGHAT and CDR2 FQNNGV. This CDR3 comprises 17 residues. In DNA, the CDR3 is TGTGCCAGCAGCGTCGACAGGGGGCGATCGGGCGGTGAAAAACTGTTTTTT. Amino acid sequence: CASSVDRGRSGGEKLFF.